This T cell receptor (beta chain) was obtained from a study of T cell changes during pregnancy in multiple sclerosis. The table lists this clone with a count of one. Clones were sequenced by immunoSEQ multiplex PCR, and TCRdb holds only the in-frame ones, with some missing. Here the sample spans 36,000 or so clones, approximately 90% being singletons. The length of the CDR3 is 14 residues. From germline, CDR1 is LNHDA and CDR2 SQIVND (reference sequence). The V segment lost 0 bases and the J segment 3 bases; nucleotides outside the gene matches: 1. The chain employs TRBV19 and TRBJ2-7; 8 bases fit TRBD1. The sequencing here drew on CD8+ T cells from peripheral blood mononuclear cells, taken in the third trimester of pregnancy. The clonotype was recovered from a female donor with multiple sclerosis, enrolled in a pregnancy study. The CDR3 region is CASSIEGQVYEQYF. CDR3 nucleotide sequence: TGTGCCAGTAGTATAGAGGGACAGGTCTACGAGCAGTACTTC.